The entry that follows covers one T cell receptor (beta chain) sequence. Its antigen is as yet unknown. These data are taken from a study of shared clonotypes between healthy human individuals. Each subset's genomic DNA was split evenly across several immunoSEQ plates. Clones were read by immunoSEQ multiplex PCR, and TCRdb kept only the in-frame ones, dropping some. The sample yields over 750,000 clones, around 96% seen once. CD8 cells regarded as naive lacked CD45RO, were positively chosen for CCR7, and omitted terminally differentiated effector memory CD45RA+ cells. Whole-study findings and limits: The genetic and exposure-history diversity represented was limited by few donors.

The origin of this receptor is a man younger than 45 in good health. The sample consisted of naive CD8+ T cells sorted from blood.

CDR3 nucleotides: TGTGCCAGAAGCTTGTTAGGGACTAGCGGGATTGAAACAGTCCTCTACGAGCAGTACTTC. Protein sequence: CARSLLGTSGIETVLYEQYF. The chain has TRBV5-3 and TRBJ2-7; 13 bases line up with TRBD2. TRBV5-3 is placed among ORFs of uncertain function. The CDR3 runs to 20 residues. With 1 base clipped from V and 3 bases from J, the junction kept 16 bases outside the gene matches.